A selection of T cell receptor beta chains follows, all from one sample in a study of blood T cells in healthy people across ages. TCRdb recomputed calls from the 5' RACE reads with MiXCR, one row per CDR3 protein. Among about 680,000 distinct CDR3 sequences listed, 49% were seen once. Material: blood. These receptor sequences come from a woman aged 60-70 years in good health. Each CDR3 is given with its conserved first and last residue. The order of the fields is J gene, D gene, V gene, clone size, CDR3 DNA, CDR3 protein. The D gene is left open where the match is weak. Size tells how often a clone was seen (once, few, many) or the class of an expanded clone, and some rows leave it out.

J gene: TRBJ2-5; D gene: NA; V gene: TRBV3-1; clone size: few; CDR3 DNA: TGTGCCAGCAGCCAGGACCGGGACCCCCCCAAAGAGACCCAGTACTTC; CDR3 protein: CASSQDRDPPKETQYF
J gene: TRBJ1-1; D gene: NA; V gene: TRBV6-2/TRBV6-3; clone size: NA; CDR3 DNA: TGTGCCAGCAGTTACGCAAGCCGAGGGAAGACTGAAGCTTTCTTT; CDR3 protein: CASSYASRGKTEAFF
J gene: TRBJ1-2; D gene: NA; V gene: TRBV4-1; clone size: NA; CDR3 DNA: TGCGCCAGCAGCCAAGTGGGTGGCACTCATAACTATGGCTACACCTTC; CDR3 protein: CASSQVGGTHNYGYTF
J gene: TRBJ2-7; D gene: TRBD1; V gene: TRBV7-6; clone size: NA; CDR3 DNA: TGTGCCGGCAGCTCAGGACAGGGGGCAGGGTACGAGCAGTACTTC; CDR3 protein: CAGSSGQGAGYEQYF
J gene: TRBJ2-7; D gene: TRBD2; V gene: TRBV5-1; clone size: few; CDR3 DNA: TGCGCCAGCAGCCGGACTAGCGCGTCCTACGAGCAGTACTTC; CDR3 protein: CASSRTSASYEQYF
J gene: TRBJ2-7; D gene: TRBD2; V gene: TRBV15; clone size: few; CDR3 DNA: TGTGCCACCAGCAGAGACCGGGAGGTAGCGGGAAACGAGCAGTACTTC; CDR3 protein: CATSRDREVAGNEQYF
J gene: TRBJ2-3; D gene: NA; V gene: TRBV29-1; clone size: few; CDR3 DNA: TGCAGCGTTGAATTGTTTTGGACATCGCGTCCAGATACGCAGTATTTT; CDR3 protein: CSVELFWTSRPDTQYF
J gene: TRBJ1-4; D gene: NA; V gene: TRBV6-1; clone size: NA; CDR3 DNA: TGTGCCAGCAGGTGGACGAATGAAAAACTGTTTTTT; CDR3 protein: CASRWTNEKLFF
J gene: TRBJ2-2; D gene: NA; V gene: TRBV24-1; clone size: NA; CDR3 DNA: TGTGCCACCAGTGACCTAAGAGGGGCGGCAACCGGGGAGCTGTTTTTT; CDR3 protein: CATSDLRGAATGELFF
J gene: TRBJ2-5; D gene: NA; V gene: TRBV9; clone size: NA; CDR3 DNA: TGTGCCAGCAGCGTAGGAGTGAGAGAGACCCAGTACTTC; CDR3 protein: CASSVGVRETQYF
J gene: TRBJ2-7; D gene: TRBD1; V gene: TRBV29-1; clone size: NA; CDR3 DNA: TGCGGCGCCGGGACAGGGACCTACGAGCAGTACTTC; CDR3 protein: CGAGTGTYEQYF
J gene: TRBJ2-1; D gene: NA; V gene: TRBV14; clone size: NA; CDR3 DNA: TGTGCCAGCAGCCAAGGGCTATTTGGGTGGTGGCAGTTCTTC; CDR3 protein: CASSQGLFGWWQFF
J gene: TRBJ2-1; D gene: TRBD1; V gene: TRBV2; clone size: few; CDR3 DNA: TGTGCCAGCAGTCGGGACAGGGTATGGAATGAGCAGTTCTTC; CDR3 protein: CASSRDRVWNEQFF
J gene: TRBJ1-2; D gene: NA; V gene: TRBV5-1; clone size: few; CDR3 DNA: TGCGCCAGCAGCCTGGGACTCTCATCCTGGGGCTACACCTTC; CDR3 protein: CASSLGLSSWGYTF
J gene: TRBJ2-3; D gene: TRBD1; V gene: TRBV7-2; clone size: few; CDR3 DNA: TGTGCCAGCAGCGGCACCGACAGGGAGTGGGGCACAGATACGCAGTATTTT; CDR3 protein: CASSGTDREWGTDTQYF
J gene: TRBJ2-2; D gene: NA; V gene: TRBV15; clone size: few; CDR3 DNA: TGTGCCACCAGCAGAGATCGGAGGGATACCGGGGAGCTGTTTTTT; CDR3 protein: CATSRDRRDTGELFF
J gene: TRBJ2-1; D gene: TRBD2; V gene: TRBV6-2/TRBV6-3; clone size: NA; CDR3 DNA: TGTGCCAGCAGTTACGCGGGAGTCGGCAATGAGCAGTTCTTC; CDR3 protein: CASSYAGVGNEQFF
J gene: TRBJ2-7; D gene: TRBD1; V gene: TRBV5-6; clone size: NA; CDR3 DNA: TGTGCCAGCGGGCGCCTGGGACAGGGTTACGAGCAGTACTTC; CDR3 protein: CASGRLGQGYEQYF
J gene: TRBJ1-6; D gene: NA; V gene: TRBV7-3; clone size: many; CDR3 DNA: TGTGCCAGCAGCTTAACGGGTGCGGGGGCGGATTCACCCCTCCACTTT; CDR3 protein: CASSLTGAGADSPLHF
J gene: TRBJ1-1; D gene: NA; V gene: TRBV6-5; clone size: NA; CDR3 DNA: TGTGCCAGCACCCTAGCAGGGAAGGGAACTGAAGCTTTCTTT; CDR3 protein: CASTLAGKGTEAFF
J gene: TRBJ2-4; D gene: NA; V gene: TRBV10-3; clone size: NA; CDR3 DNA: TGTACCATCAGTGAGGGGGGAGACAAAAACATTCAGTACTTC; CDR3 protein: CTISEGGDKNIQYF
J gene: TRBJ2-3; D gene: TRBD2; V gene: TRBV7-2; clone size: NA; CDR3 DNA: TGTGCCAGCAGCTCCCTAGCGGGCAGCACAGATACGCAGTATTTT; CDR3 protein: CASSSLAGSTDTQYF
J gene: TRBJ2-1; D gene: TRBD2; V gene: TRBV9; clone size: few; CDR3 DNA: TGTGCCAGCAGCGCACGGGAGGGCCGTTTAGATGAGCAGTTCTTC; CDR3 protein: CASSAREGRLDEQFF
J gene: TRBJ2-7; D gene: TRBD2; V gene: TRBV5-1; clone size: NA; CDR3 DNA: TGCGCCAGCAGCTTGGTAGCGGGAGGGACCCATGAGCAGTACTTC; CDR3 protein: CASSLVAGGTHEQYF
J gene: TRBJ2-7; D gene: NA; V gene: TRBV12-3/TRBV12-4; clone size: few; CDR3 DNA: TGTGCCAGCAGTTTAAGAGGGGCTAGGTACGAGCAGTACTTC; CDR3 protein: CASSLRGARYEQYF
J gene: TRBJ2-1; D gene: TRBD2; V gene: TRBV5-4; clone size: once; CDR3 DNA: TGTGCCAGCCCTGGGACTAGCGGGGGAAGCTCCTACAATGAGCAGTTCTTC; CDR3 protein: CASPGTSGGSSYNEQFF
J gene: TRBJ1-4; D gene: NA; V gene: TRBV11-1; clone size: few; CDR3 DNA: TGTGCCAGCAGCTTACGTTATCCAGGTGAAAAACTGTTTTTT; CDR3 protein: CASSLRYPGEKLFF
J gene: TRBJ1-2; D gene: TRBD1; V gene: TRBV2; clone size: NA; CDR3 DNA: TGTGCCAGCAGTATTCAGGGGGCCTTAGATGGCTACACCTTC; CDR3 protein: CASSIQGALDGYTF